The clone carrying this TCR beta chain was seen repeatedly, ten times or more. These data come from a study of T-cell reconstitution after alpha-beta-depleted transplantation in children. Trimming cost V 7 bases and J 1 base; bases outside gene matches: 5. Germline CDR1 KGHDR, CDR2 SFDVKD. The CDR3 covers 16 residues. Unique molecular identifiers were used in preparing the TCRbeta library. MiXCR was run by TCRdb on the PCR reads, yielding one entry per CDR3 protein. The top ten hold more than 5.5% of the sample, which has 490,000 or so distinct CDR3 sequences, about an eighth seen once. The clonotype comes from a human donor who donated a stem cell graft to a child with combined immunodeficiency. The sequenced sample was PBMCs from the stem cell graft donor, obtained from the stem cell graft. The chain couples TRBV24-1 to TRBJ2-2, with 10 bases aligning to TRBD1. The CDR3 loop reads CATSGTGVGNTGELFF. The CDR3 DNA sequence: TGTGCCACCAGCGGGACAGGGGTAGGGAACACCGGGGAGCTGTTTTTT.